These T cell receptor beta chains were read from a single sample in a study of blood T cell repertoires in COVID-19. Data came from immunoSEQ multiplex PCR; TCRdb stores just in-frame clones and leaves some out. The sample records about 120,000 clones, about 79% being singletons. The sequenced material came from peripheral blood. These TCRs come from a woman in her seventies with acute or convalescent COVID-19. CDR3s leave out the opening cysteine and the closing phenylalanine or tryptophan.

J | V | CDR3
TRBJ2-3 | TRBV6-1 | ASSERGYTDTQY
TRBJ2-5 | TRBV24-1 | ATGSVGQGQETQY
TRBJ1-5 | TRBV3-1/TRBV3-2 | ASSQDTGGQPQH
TRBJ1-3 | TRBV6-5 | ASSYSRDFSGNTIY
TRBJ1-3 | TRBV5-5 | ASSLSAGTGRINTIY
TRBJ2-3 | TRBV4-3 | ASSQQGADTQY
TRBJ2-5 | TRBV19 | ASRSGGVVGETQY
TRBJ1-2 | TRBV2 | ASSETDYGYT
TRBJ2-4 | TRBV12-5 | ASGLATQPPRPTAVAKNIQY
TRBJ2-2 | TRBV6-5 | ASSARQGAAGELF
TRBJ1-1 | TRBV12-3/TRBV12-4 | ASSRNPTEAF